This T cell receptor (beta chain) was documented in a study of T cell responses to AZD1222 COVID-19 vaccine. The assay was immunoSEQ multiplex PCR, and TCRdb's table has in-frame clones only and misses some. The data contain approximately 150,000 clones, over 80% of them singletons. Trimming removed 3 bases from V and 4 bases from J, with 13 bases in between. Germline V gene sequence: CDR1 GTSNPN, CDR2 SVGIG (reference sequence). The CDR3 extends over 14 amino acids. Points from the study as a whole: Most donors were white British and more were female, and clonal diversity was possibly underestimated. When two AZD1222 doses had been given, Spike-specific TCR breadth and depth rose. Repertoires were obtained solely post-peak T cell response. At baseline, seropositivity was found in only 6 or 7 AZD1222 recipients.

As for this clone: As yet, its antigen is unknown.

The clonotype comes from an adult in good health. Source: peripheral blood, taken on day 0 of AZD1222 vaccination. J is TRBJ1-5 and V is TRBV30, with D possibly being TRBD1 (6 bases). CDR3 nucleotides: TGTGCCTGGAGCGGAAGGACAGTTAATCAGCCCCAGCATTTT. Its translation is CAWSGRTVNQPQHF.